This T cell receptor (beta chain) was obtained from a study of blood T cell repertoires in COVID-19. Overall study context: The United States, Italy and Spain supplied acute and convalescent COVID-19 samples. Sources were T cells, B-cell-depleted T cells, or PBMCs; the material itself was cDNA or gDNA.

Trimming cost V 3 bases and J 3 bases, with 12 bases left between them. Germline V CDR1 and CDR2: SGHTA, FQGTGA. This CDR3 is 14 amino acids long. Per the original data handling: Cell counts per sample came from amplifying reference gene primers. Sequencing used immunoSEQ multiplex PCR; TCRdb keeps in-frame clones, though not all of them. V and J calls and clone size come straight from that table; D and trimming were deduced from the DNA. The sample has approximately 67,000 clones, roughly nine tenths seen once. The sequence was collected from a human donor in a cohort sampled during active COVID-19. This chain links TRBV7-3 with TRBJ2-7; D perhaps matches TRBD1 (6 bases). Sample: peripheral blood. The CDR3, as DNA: TGTGCCAGCAGCTTCCAGGGGTCGGGCTACGAGCAGTACTTC. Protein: CASSFQGSGYEQYF.